These 8 T cell receptor beta chains share one sample of origin, sequenced in a study of T cell responses to AZD1222 COVID-19 vaccine. Method: immunoSEQ multiplex PCR; TCRdb's copy keeps in-frame clones and lacks some. The data show some 120,000 clones, with around 83% seen just once and about 27% held by the top ten. The starting material was peripheral blood, obtained 28 days after the second AZD1222 dose. The source of these receptors is an adult who received the AZD1222 COVID-19 vaccine.

The chain joins TRBV14 to TRBJ2-7; D gene uncertain. This CDR3 is built from 13 residues. The ends were cut back, 4 bases at V and 7 bases at J, with 14 bases in the middle. Germline CDR1 reads SGHDN; CDR2 reads FVKESK. CDR3 residues: CASSPILLGEQYF. Here the CDR3 DNA reads TGTGCCAGCAGCCCCATACTACTCGGGGAGCAGTACTTC.

This rearrangement joins TRBV9 to TRBJ2-1; 8 nucleotides line up with TRBD1. CDR1 SGDLS and CDR2 YYNGEE come from the germline V gene. With V trimmed by 3 bases and J by 8 bases, 13 bases remained unmatched. The CDR3 runs to 16 residues. The CDR3: CASSARQGILSDEQFF. The CDR3 nucleotides are TGTGCCAGCAGCGCTCGACAGGGGATCTTGTCAGATGAGCAGTTCTTC. Supplemented by reference TRBV9 and TRBJ2-1, the full variable domain reads DSGVTQTPKHLITATGQRVTLRCSPRSGDLSVYWYQQSLDQGLQFLIQYYNGEERAKGNILERFSAQQFPDLHSELNLSSLELGDSALYFCASSARQGILSDEQFFGPGTRLTVL.

The chain uses TRBV29-1 and TRBJ1-6; D remains unclear. The CDR3 has 13 residues. The ends were cut back, 6 bases at V and 9 bases at J, with 15 bases in the middle. From germline, CDR1 is SQVTM and CDR2 ANQGSEA. The CDR3: CSVAEGFGSPLHF. CDR3 nucleotide sequence: TGCAGCGTCGCGGAGGGATTTGGTTCACCCCTCCACTTT.

This chain joins TRBV7-9 and TRBJ2-7, with 8 bases lining up with TRBD1. Germline lookup yields CDR1 SEHNR and CDR2 FQNEAQ (reference sequence). The CDR3 is made up of 14 amino acids. V lost 7 bases and J lost 6; bases outside the gene matches: 11. The CDR3 DNA sequence: TGTGCCAGCACGGGGGTGGACAGGGTATTCGAGCAGTACTTC. Amino acids: CASTGVDRVFEQYF.

This clone occurred a few times. The CDR3 nucleotides read TGTGCCAGCAGCCCAACTTACGATTCACCCCTCCACTTT. Encoded protein: CASSPTYDSPLHF. The chain links TRBV11-3 to TRBJ1-6, with D unresolved. Germline loops: CDR1 SGHNT, CDR2 YENEEA. The CDR3 runs to 13 residues. V dropped 5 bases and J dropped 8 bases, with 10 bases sitting between them.

The chain recombines TRBV7-8 with TRBJ2-5; TRBD1 might be the D (6 bases). Germline assignment: CDR1 SGHVS and CDR2 FQNEAQ. The CDR3 sequence is 15 residues long. V gave up 5 bases and J gave up 4 bases, with 17 bases separating them. In DNA form, the CDR3 reads TGTGCCAGCAGCCTTAGGACTCAGGGGCGAGAGACCCAGTACTTC. This translates into CASSLRTQGRETQYF. The full variable domain, rest sourced from reference TRBV7-8 and TRBJ2-5, is GAGVSQSPRYKVAKRGQDVALRCDPISGHVSLFWYQQALGQGPEFLTYFQNEAQLDKSGLPSDRFFAERPEGSVSTLKIQRTQQEDSAVYLCASSLRTQGRETQYFGPGTRLLVL.

The chain uses TRBV7-9 and TRBJ2-3; 7 bases line up with TRBD1. J lost 2 bases, V lost 6 bases, and 8 bases had no gene match. The CDR3 runs to 15 residues. Germline V CDR1 and CDR2: SEHNR, FQNEAQ (reference sequence). CDR3: CASRPKGQFTDTQYF. In nucleotides, the CDR3 is TGTGCCAGCAGACCCAAGGGACAGTTCACAGATACGCAGTATTTT.

The V call is TRBV6-5, the J call TRBJ1-6, with TRBD1 as a possible D gene (5 bases). In germline, CDR1 is MNHEY, CDR2 SVGAGI. This CDR3 contains 16 residues. Trimming took off 2 bases at V and 9 bases at J, with 17 bases between the two ends. CDR3 protein: CASSYDGTGVGSPLHF. CDR3 coding DNA: TGTGCCAGCAGTTACGACGGGACTGGAGTTGGTTCACCCCTCCACTTT.